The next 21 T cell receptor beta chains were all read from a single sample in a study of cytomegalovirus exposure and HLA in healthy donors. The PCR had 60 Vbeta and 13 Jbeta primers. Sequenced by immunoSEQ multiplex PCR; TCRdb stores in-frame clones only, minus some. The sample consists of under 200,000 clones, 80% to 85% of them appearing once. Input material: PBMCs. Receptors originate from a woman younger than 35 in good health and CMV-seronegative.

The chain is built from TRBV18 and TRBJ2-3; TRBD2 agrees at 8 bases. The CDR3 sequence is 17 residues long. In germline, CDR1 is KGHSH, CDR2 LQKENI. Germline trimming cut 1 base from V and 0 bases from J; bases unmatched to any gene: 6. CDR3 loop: CASSPLGLAGSTDTQYF. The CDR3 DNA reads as TGTGCCAGCTCACCACTGGGATTAGCGGGGAGCACAGATACGCAGTATTTT.

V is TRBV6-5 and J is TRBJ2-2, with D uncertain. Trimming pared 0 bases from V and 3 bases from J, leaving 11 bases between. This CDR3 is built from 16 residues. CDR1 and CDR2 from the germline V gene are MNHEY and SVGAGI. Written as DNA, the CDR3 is TGTGCCAGCAGTTACTCGGGCTGGGCCGACACCGGGGAGCTGTTTTTT. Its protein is CASSYSGWADTGELFF.

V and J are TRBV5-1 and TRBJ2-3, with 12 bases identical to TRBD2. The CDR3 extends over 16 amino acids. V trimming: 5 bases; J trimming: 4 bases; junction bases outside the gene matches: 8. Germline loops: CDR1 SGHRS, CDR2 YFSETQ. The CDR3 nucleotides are TGCGCCAGCAGTGGGCTAGCGGGAGGGTCGCCAGATACGCAGTATTTT. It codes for CASSGLAGGSPDTQYF. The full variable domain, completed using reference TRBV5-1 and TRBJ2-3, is KAGVTQTPRYLIKTRGQQVTLSCSPISGHRSVSWYQQTPGQGLQFLFEYFSETQRNKGNFPGRFSGRQFSNSRSEMNVSTLELGDSALYLCASSGLAGGSPDTQYFGPGTRLTVL.

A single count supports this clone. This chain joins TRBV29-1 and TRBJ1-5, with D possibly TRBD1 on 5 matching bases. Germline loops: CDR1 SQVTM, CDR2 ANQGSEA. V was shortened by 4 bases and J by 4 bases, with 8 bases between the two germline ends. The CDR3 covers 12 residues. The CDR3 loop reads CSVGTLNQPQHF. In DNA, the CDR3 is TGCAGCGTTGGGACACTTAATCAGCCCCAGCATTTT.

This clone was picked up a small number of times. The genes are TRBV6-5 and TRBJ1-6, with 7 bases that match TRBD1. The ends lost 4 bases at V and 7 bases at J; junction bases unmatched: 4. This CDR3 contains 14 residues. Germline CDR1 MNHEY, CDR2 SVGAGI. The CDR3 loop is CASSFGQENSPLHF. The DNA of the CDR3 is TGTGCCAGCAGTTTCGGACAGGAGAATTCACCCCTCCACTTT.

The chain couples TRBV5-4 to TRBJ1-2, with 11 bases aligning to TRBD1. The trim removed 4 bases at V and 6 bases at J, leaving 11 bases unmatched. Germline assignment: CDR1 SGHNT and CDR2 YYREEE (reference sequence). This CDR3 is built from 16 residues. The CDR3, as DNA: TGTGCCAGCAGCACCGGACAGGGGGCCTTTGGAAATGGCTACACCTTC. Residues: CASSTGQGAFGNGYTF.

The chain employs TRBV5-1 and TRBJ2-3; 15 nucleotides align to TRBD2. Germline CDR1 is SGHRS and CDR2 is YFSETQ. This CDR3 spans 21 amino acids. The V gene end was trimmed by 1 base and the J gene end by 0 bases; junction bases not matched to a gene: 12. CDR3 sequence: CASSLPSRTSGRGTSTDTQYF. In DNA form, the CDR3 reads TGCGCCAGCAGCTTGCCTTCCCGGACTAGCGGGAGGGGTACTAGCACAGATACGCAGTATTTT. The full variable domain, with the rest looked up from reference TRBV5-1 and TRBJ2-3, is KAGVTQTPRYLIKTRGQQVTLSCSPISGHRSVSWYQQTPGQGLQFLFEYFSETQRNKGNFPGRFSGRQFSNSRSEMNVSTLELGDSALYLCASSLPSRTSGRGTSTDTQYFGPGTRLTVL.

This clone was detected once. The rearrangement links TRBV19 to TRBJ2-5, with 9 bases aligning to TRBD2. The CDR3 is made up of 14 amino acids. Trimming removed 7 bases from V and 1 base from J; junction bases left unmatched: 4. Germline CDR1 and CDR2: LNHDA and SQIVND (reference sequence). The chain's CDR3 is CASKQRGAQETQYF. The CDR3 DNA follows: TGTGCCAGTAAACAGCGGGGGGCCCAAGAGACCCAGTACTTC.

Here the CDR3 reads CASRLTSGPTDTQYF. For the CDR3, the DNA is TGTGCCAGCAGGCTGACTAGCGGACCCACAGATACGCAGTATTTT. The rearrangement links TRBV6-1 to TRBJ2-3; 9 nucleotides align to TRBD2. CDR3 length: 15 residues. After removal of 6 bases from V and 2 bases from J, the junction contained 6 bases not matched to a gene. Per the germline V gene, CDR1 is MNHNS and CDR2 is SASEGT.

Here the CDR3 reads CSVAQGAGGEKLFF. DNA for the CDR3: TGCAGCGTGGCACAGGGGGCGGGAGGTGAAAAACTGTTTTTT. This chain joins TRBV29-1 and TRBJ1-4; 9 bases agree with TRBD1. CDR1 is SQVTM, CDR2 ANQGSEA, per germline. This CDR3 is 14 amino acids long. The trim removed 6 bases at V and 7 bases at J, leaving 9 bases unmatched. Full variable domain (remainder filled in from reference TRBV29-1 and TRBJ1-4): SAVISQKPSRDICQRGTSLTIQCQVDSQVTMMFWYRQQPGQSLTLIATANQGSEATYESGFVIDKFPISRPNLTFSTLTVSNMSPEDSSIYLCSVAQGAGGEKLFFGSGTQLSVL.

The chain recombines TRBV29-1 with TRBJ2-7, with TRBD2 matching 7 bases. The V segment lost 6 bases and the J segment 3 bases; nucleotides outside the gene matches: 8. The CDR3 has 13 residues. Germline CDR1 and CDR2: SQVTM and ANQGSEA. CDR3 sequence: CSVVVPGGYEQYF. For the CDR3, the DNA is TGCAGCGTGGTGGTCCCGGGGGGCTACGAGCAGTACTTC.

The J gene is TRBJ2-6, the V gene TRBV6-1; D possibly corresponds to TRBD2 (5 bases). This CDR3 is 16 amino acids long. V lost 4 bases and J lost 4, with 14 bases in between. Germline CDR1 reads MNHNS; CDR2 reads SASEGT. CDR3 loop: CASSGFGVSGANVLTF. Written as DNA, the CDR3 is TGTGCCAGCAGTGGATTCGGGGTATCCGGGGCCAACGTCCTGACTTTC.

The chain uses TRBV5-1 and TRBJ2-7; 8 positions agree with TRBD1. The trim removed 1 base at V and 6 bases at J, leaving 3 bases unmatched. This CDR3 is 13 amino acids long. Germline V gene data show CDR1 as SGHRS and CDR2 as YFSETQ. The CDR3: CASSLRTGPEQYF. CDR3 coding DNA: TGCGCCAGCAGCTTGAGGACAGGGCCCGAGCAGTACTTC.

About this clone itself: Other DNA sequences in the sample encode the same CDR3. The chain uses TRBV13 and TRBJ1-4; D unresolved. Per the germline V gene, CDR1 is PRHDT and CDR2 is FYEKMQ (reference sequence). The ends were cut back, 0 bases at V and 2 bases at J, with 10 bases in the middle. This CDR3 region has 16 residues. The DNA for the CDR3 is TGTGCCAGCAGCTTAGGCGGAATCGGGACTAATGAAAAACTGTTTTTT. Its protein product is CASSLGGIGTNEKLFF.

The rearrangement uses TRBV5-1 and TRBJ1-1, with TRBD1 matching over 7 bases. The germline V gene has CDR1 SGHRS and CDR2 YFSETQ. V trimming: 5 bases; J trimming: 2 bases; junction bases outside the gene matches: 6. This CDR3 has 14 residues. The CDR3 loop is CASSRDRINTEAFF. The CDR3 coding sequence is TGCGCCAGCAGTCGGGACAGAATAAACACTGAAGCTTTCTTT.

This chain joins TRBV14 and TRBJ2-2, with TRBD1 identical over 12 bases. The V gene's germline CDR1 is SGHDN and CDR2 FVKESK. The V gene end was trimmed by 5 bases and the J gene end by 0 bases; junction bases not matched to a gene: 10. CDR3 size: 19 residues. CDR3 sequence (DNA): TGTGCCAGCAGCTTCCGGGACAGGGGGCGCCTGGCGAACACCGGGGAGCTGTTTTTT. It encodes CASSFRDRGRLANTGELFF.

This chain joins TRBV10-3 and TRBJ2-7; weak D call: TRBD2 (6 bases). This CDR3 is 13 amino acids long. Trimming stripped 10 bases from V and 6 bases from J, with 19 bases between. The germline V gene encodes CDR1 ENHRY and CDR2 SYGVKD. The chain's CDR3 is CATMGGPGSEQYF. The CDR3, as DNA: TGTGCCACAATGGGGGGACCGGGATCCGAGCAGTACTTC.

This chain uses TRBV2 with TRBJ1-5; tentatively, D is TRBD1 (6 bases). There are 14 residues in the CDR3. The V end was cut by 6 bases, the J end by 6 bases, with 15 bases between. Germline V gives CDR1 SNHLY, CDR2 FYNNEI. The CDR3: CASRSGGGGQPQHF. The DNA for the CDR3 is TGTGCCAGCAGGAGCGGGGGCGGGGGTCAGCCCCAGCATTTT.

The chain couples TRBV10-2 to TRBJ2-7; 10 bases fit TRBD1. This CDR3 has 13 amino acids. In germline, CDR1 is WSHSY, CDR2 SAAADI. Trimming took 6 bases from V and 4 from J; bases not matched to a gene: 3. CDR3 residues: CASSRDRGYEQYF. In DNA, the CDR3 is TGCGCCAGCAGCCGGGACAGGGGTTACGAGCAGTACTTC.

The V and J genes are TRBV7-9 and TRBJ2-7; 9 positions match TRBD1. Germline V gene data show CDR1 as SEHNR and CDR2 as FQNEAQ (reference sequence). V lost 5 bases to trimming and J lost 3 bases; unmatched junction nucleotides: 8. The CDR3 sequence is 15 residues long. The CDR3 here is CASSPVDRGLYEQYF. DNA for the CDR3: TGTGCCAGCAGCCCCGTGGACAGGGGTCTCTACGAGCAGTACTTC.

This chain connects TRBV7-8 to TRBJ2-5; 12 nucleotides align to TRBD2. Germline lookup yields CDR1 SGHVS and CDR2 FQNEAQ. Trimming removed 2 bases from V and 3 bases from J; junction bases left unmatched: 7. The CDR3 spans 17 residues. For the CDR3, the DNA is TGTGCCAGCAGCTTACCCGATCTAGCGGGGGGGAAAGAGACCCAGTACTTC. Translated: CASSLPDLAGGKETQYF.